The rows below give T cell receptor beta chains drawn from one sample of a study of Ad26.COV2.S vaccination and SARS-CoV-2 variants. The assay was immunoSEQ multiplex PCR, and TCRdb's table has in-frame clones only and misses some. The sample lists 300,000 to 350,000 clones; 90% were seen once. Sequences were derived from peripheral blood, sampled in a trial of Ad26.COV2.S vaccine versus placebo. These TCRs come from a person aged 18-60 years who received the Ad26.COV2.S COVID-19 vaccine or a placebo. Each CDR3 is given with its conserved first and last residue. D genes are given only for firm matches. Part of the rows lack a size; the others show once, few, many or a class for expanded clones.

TRBV5-6,.,.,TRBJ1-1,TGTGCCAGCAGGGGCAACACTGAAGCTTTCTTT,CASRGNTEAFF
TRBV7-2,.,TRBD1,TRBJ1-5,TGTGCCAGCAGCTCGACAGGGGAGCCCCAGCATTTT,CASSSTGEPQHF
TRBV20-1,.,.,TRBJ1-2,TGCAGTGCTAGTAACGGCTACACCTTC,CSASNGYTF
TRBV7-2,.,.,TRBJ1-1,TGTGCCAGCAGCCTCGCGAGGCAAGGGGACACTGAAGCTTTCTTT,CASSLARQGDTEAFF
TRBV6-2/TRBV6-3,.,.,TRBJ1-5,TGTGCCAGCAGTTGGGGGGGGGAGGCTCAGCCCCAGCATTTT,CASSWGGEAQPQHF
TRBV5-4,.,TRBD1,TRBJ2-5,TGTGCCAGCACTTTACAGGGGATACAAGAGACCCAGTACTTC,CASTLQGIQETQYF
TRBV29-1,.,.,TRBJ2-2,TGCAGCGTTCGATCTTCCACCGGGGAGCTGTTTTTT,CSVRSSTGELFF
TRBV19,.,.,TRBJ1-4,TGTGCCAGTAGTACCAGGGCGGAAAAACTGTTTTTT,CASSTRAEKLFF
TRBV4-3,.,.,TRBJ1-6,TGCGCCAGCAGCCCCAAGGTGGCGGGAACGGTATCGTCACCCCTCCACTTT,CASSPKVAGTVSSPLHF
TRBV7-9,.,.,TRBJ1-3,TGTGCCAGCAGCTTATCGGGCAGCTACTCTGGAAACACCATATATTTT,CASSLSGSYSGNTIYF
TRBV19,few,.,TRBJ1-5,TGTGCCAGTAGAGGCAGGGAAGAGAATCAGCCCCAGCATTTT,CASRGREENQPQHF
TRBV19,.,.,TRBJ1-4,TGTGCCAGTAGTATTAGCGGTGGAGGAGGCGATGAAAAACTGTTTTTT,CASSISGGGGDEKLFF
TRBV21-1,.,.,TRBJ1-5,TGTGCCAGCAGCAGGGGGGGGAATCAGCCCCAGCATTTT,CASSRGGNQPQHF
TRBV4-3,.,.,TRBJ2-7,TGCGCCAGCAGCCAGACGGGGACGGGAGGGGGCGATTACGAGCAGTACTTC,CASSQTGTGGGDYEQYF
TRBV27,.,.,TRBJ1-6,TGTGCCAGTTCGAGGTGGATTGAAGAAACAAACCTCTCCTATAATTCACCCCTCCACTTT,CASSRWIEETNLSYNSPLHF
TRBV7-2,.,TRBD1,TRBJ2-7,TGTGCCAGCAGCTTAAGGGACAGGGGACCCTACGAGCAGTACTTC,CASSLRDRGPYEQYF
TRBV7-6,.,TRBD2,TRBJ2-1,TGTGCCAGCAGCCCCGGGCCGGGACTAGAGACCTACTACAATGAGCAGTTCTTC,CASSPGPGLETYYNEQFF
TRBV10-3,.,.,TRBJ1-2,TGTGCCATCAGTGGGGGCCGCCAGGGAGGTTTATCCAGCTACACCTTC,CAISGGRQGGLSSYTF
TRBV9,.,.,TRBJ1-4,TGTGCCAGCAGCGCCCCCGGGGGACAAAGAGGCGGGCATGAAAAACTGTTTTTT,CASSAPGGQRGGHEKLFF
TRBV4-3,.,.,TRBJ1-3,TGCGCCAGCAGCCTATCCCCGACGGGGATCGGAAACACCATATATTTT,CASSLSPTGIGNTIYF
TRBV19,once,.,TRBJ2-1,TGTGCCAGTAGTATAGGGGGTAGTGGTGAGCAGTTCTTC,CASSIGGSGEQFF
TRBV7-2,.,.,TRBJ1-1,TGTGCCAGCAGCTTGGGCAGTCGAGGCGCTGAAGCTTTCTTT,CASSLGSRGAEAFF
TRBV9,.,.,TRBJ2-5,TGTGCCAGCAGCCCTCTCGCGGGGTACCAAGAGACCCAGTACTTC,CASSPLAGYQETQYF
TRBV2,.,TRBD1,TRBJ2-7,TGTGCCAGCAGCCCGGGACAGGGGCCCTACGAGCAGTACTTC,CASSPGQGPYEQYF
TRBV2,.,.,TRBJ1-3,TGTGTCCGTACCCAGGGGTCTGGAAACACCATATATTTT,CVRTQGSGNTIYF
TRBV5-4,.,.,TRBJ1-2,TGTGCCAGCAGCGCTCTGGCGAGGACGGAAGGTGCGAATGGCTACACCTTC,CASSALARTEGANGYTF
TRBV29-1,.,.,TRBJ2-5,TGCAGCGTTGACGCAGAGGGTGGAGAGACCCAGTACTTC,CSVDAEGGETQYF
TRBV7-8,.,TRBD1,TRBJ1-2,TGTGCCAGCAGCCCTACCCCGGGACAGGGAAAGTCTGGCTACACCTTC,CASSPTPGQGKSGYTF
TRBV3-1/TRBV3-2,.,TRBD2,TRBJ2-1,TGTGCCAGCAGCCAAGCCTCACTAGCGGGAGGCGACAATGAGCAGTTCTTC,CASSQASLAGGDNEQFF
TRBV30,.,.,TRBJ1-2,TGTGCCTGGACCGGGCACGGGGACGTCTACACCTTC,CAWTGHGDVYTF
TRBV6-2/TRBV6-3,.,.,TRBJ1-3,TGTGCCAGCAGTAAGCGACAGGCATCGGGAAACACCATATATTTT,CASSKRQASGNTIYF
TRBV24-1,.,.,TRBJ1-3,TGTGCCACCAGTGATTTGTGGCAGGGGATCTCTGGAAACACCATATATTTT,CATSDLWQGISGNTIYF
TRBV5-8,.,.,TRBJ1-1,TGTGCCAGCAGCTTCGAAGGGAACACTGAAGCTTTCTTT,CASSFEGNTEAFF